This TCR beta chain came from a study of cytomegalovirus exposure and HLA in healthy donors. Study observations and caveats: The study put under 200 TCR beta chains on its list as cytomegalovirus-associated. The authors confirmed in vitro that three CMV-associated chains were specific for CMV antigens.

About this clone itself: Its antigen is not known.

The method was immunoSEQ multiplex PCR; TCRdb's version includes in-frame clones alone and lacks a portion of them. The table records hundreds of thousands of clones, roughly 88% of them present only once. The CDR3 sequence is 14 residues long. Trimming took 6 bases from V and 6 from J, leaving 15 bases between them. Germline loops: CDR1 SNHLY, CDR2 FYNNEI. The chain couples TRBV2 to TRBJ2-1; D is perhaps TRBD1 (8 bases). The receptor was derived from a woman aged 18-29 years in good health and CMV-seronegative. The source material was PBMCs. The CDR3 nucleotides are TGTGCCAGCAGGAAGACAGGGGAGGGCAATGAGCAGTTCTTC. Translating gives CASRKTGEGNEQFF.